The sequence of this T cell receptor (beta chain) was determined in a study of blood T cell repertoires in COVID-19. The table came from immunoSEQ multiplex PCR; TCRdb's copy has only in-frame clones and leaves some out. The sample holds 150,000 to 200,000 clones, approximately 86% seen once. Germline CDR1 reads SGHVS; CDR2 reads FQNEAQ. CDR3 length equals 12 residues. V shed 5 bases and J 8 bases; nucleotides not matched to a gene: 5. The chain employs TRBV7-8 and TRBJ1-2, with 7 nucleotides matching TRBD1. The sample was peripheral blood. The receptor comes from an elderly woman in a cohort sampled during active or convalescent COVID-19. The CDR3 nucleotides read TGTGCCAGCAGCCAAGACAGGGTCGGCTACACCTTC. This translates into CASSQDRVGYTF.